A single sample gave rise to the 7 T cell receptor beta chains below, sequenced in a study of post-analysis software for immune sequencing data. Sequencing libraries made from TCR beta cDNA carried unique molecular identifiers. Each CDR3 protein is one row after TCRdb ran MiXCR on the PCR reads. The sample yields over 150,000 distinct CDR3 sequences, about 37% seen once. Sample: blood, taken after autologous hematopoietic stem cell transplantation. These receptors were taken from a girl aged 10 to 17 with multiple sclerosis.

This chain connects TRBV20-1 to TRBJ2-4; D is perhaps TRBD2 (6 bases). Germline assignment: CDR1 DFQATT and CDR2 SNEGSKA (reference sequence). The CDR3 contains 12 residues. The V end lost 1 base, the J end lost 9 bases, and 10 bases lay between the germline ends. CDR3 sequence: CSARAGDGIQYF. The CDR3, as DNA: TGCAGTGCTAGAGCGGGAGACGGCATTCAGTACTTC.

V and J are TRBV10-3 and TRBJ1-1, with a tentative D call TRBD1 (5 bases). Per germline, CDR1 ENHRY and CDR2 SYGVKD. The V gene lost 10 bases and the J gene lost 1 base, with 10 bases spanning the gap. The CDR3 loop spans 12 amino acids. CDR3 sequence (DNA): TGTGCCACTAACGGGGGGAACACTGAAGCTTTCTTT. This gives the protein CATNGGNTEAFF.

This sequence joins TRBV7-9 and TRBJ1-1; the D is unclear. CDR1 is SEHNR, CDR2 FQNEAQ, per germline (reference sequence). V was pared by 3 bases and J by 0 bases, with 8 bases between. The CDR3 extends over 14 amino acids. The chain's CDR3 is CASSLSEMNTEAFF. In DNA, the CDR3 is TGTGCCAGCAGCTTGTCCGAAATGAACACTGAAGCTTTCTTT.

The V call is TRBV4-1, the J call TRBJ2-5; no firm D call. Germline V gene data show CDR1 as MGHRA and CDR2 as YSYEKL. There are 15 residues in the CDR3. The germline V and J ends were trimmed by 0 bases and 1 base, with 9 bases remaining between them. The CDR3 DNA is TGCGCCAGCAGCCAAGATACGGCAGCCCAAGAGACCCAGTACTTC. This sequence encodes CASSQDTAAQETQYF.

Turning to this clonotype: A read error is possible here, since a much larger clone lies one base away. The V gene is TRBV7-2, the J gene TRBJ2-7, with 7 positions matching TRBD2. The better agreement between TRBJ2-5 and the DNA end casts doubt on the J call. CDR1 is SGHTA, CDR2 FQGNSA, per germline. CDR3 size: 16 residues. This CDR3 reads CASSLGGGSSGETQYF. Written as DNA, the CDR3 is TGTGCCAGCAGCTTAGGTGGCGGGAGCTCAGGAGAGACCCAGTACTTC.

This clonotype was observed once. The V gene is TRBV27, the J gene TRBJ2-7, with D maybe TRBD1 (5 bases). The CDR3 is made up of 13 amino acids. The ends were cut back, 8 bases at V and 3 bases at J, with 14 bases in the middle. Germline assignment: CDR1 MNHEY and CDR2 SMNVEV (reference sequence). CDR3 sequence reads: CASALIGDYEQYF. CDR3 DNA sequence: TGTGCCAGCGCCCTAATAGGGGACTACGAGCAGTACTTC.

This clonotype was seen a handful of times. The gene calls are TRBV20-1 and TRBJ2-7; 13 bases map to TRBD2. V dropped 3 bases and J dropped 7; count of bases not matched to a gene: 24. The CDR3 runs to 20 residues. Germline-derived CDR1 and CDR2 are DFQATT and SNEGSKA (reference sequence). The CDR3 reads CSASAGDRGLAGRYPLEQYF. The CDR3 DNA reads TGCAGTGCTAGTGCCGGAGACCGGGGACTAGCGGGAAGATACCCTTTAGAGCAGTACTTC.